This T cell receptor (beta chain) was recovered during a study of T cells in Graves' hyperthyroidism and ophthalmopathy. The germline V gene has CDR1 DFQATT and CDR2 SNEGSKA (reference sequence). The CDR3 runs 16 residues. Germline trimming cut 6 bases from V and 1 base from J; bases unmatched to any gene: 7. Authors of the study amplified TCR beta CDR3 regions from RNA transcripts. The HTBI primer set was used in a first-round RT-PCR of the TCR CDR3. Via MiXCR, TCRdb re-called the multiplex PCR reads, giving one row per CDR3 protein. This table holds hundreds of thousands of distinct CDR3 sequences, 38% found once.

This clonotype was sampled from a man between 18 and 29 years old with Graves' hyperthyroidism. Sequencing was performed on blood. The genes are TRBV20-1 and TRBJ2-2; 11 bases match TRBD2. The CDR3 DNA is TGCAGTGCCACCGGGACTAGCGGAATGAACACCGGGGAGCTGTTTTTT. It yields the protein CSATGTSGMNTGELFF.